This T cell receptor beta chain emerged from a study of cytomegalovirus exposure and HLA in healthy donors. CDR1 and CDR2 (germline): SGHNT, YYREEE (reference sequence). The CDR3 runs to 16 residues. Regarding this clone: The junction shows a germline mismatch at one end, possibly a read error.

With 60 Vbeta and 13 Jbeta primers, the PCR was carried out. The protocol was immunoSEQ multiplex PCR, while the TCRdb copy is restricted to in-frame clones and leaves out a portion. The repertoire holds 95,000 to 150,000 clones, with 60% to 85% as singletons. The rearrangement links TRBV5-4 to TRBJ2-3; 9 nucleotides align to TRBD2. The sequenced sample consisted of PBMCs. The sequence was collected from a woman in her thirties in good health and CMV-seropositive. The CDR3 sequence is CASSLGAGGRTDTQYF. CDR3 nucleotides: TGTGCTAGCAGCTTGGGCGCGGGGGGGCGAACAGATACGCAGTATTTT. Together with reference TRBV5-4 and TRBJ2-3, the CDR3 gives the full variable domain: ETGVTQSPTHLIKTRGQQVTLRCSSQSGHNTVSWYQQALGQGPQFIFQYYREEENGRGNFPPRFSGLQFPNYSSELNVNALELDDSALYLCASSLGAGGRTDTQYFGPGTRLTVL.